This entry features one T cell receptor (beta chain) sequence. The time point denotes: pretreatment peripheral blood. Method: immunoSEQ multiplex PCR; TCRdb's copy keeps in-frame clones and lacks some. The table lists 70,000 to 95,000 clones, roughly 84% of them singletons, with approximately 2.1% in the top ten. Germline assignment: CDR1 KGHSH and CDR2 LQKENI. This CDR3 is built from 14 residues. The V and J ends lost 1 base and 9 bases respectively, with 16 bases between them. This entry is derived from a study of PD-L1 blockade in urothelial cancer. The receptor was isolated from a man between 60 and 75 years old with urothelial cancer. V and J are TRBV18 and TRBJ2-7; D is perhaps TRBD2 (5 bases). Source: PBMCs, taken around atezolizumab (anti-PD-L1) treatment. CDR3 protein: CASSPQEGLEGQYF. Here the CDR3 DNA reads TGTGCCAGCTCACCACAAGAGGGCCTCGAAGGGCAGTACTTC.